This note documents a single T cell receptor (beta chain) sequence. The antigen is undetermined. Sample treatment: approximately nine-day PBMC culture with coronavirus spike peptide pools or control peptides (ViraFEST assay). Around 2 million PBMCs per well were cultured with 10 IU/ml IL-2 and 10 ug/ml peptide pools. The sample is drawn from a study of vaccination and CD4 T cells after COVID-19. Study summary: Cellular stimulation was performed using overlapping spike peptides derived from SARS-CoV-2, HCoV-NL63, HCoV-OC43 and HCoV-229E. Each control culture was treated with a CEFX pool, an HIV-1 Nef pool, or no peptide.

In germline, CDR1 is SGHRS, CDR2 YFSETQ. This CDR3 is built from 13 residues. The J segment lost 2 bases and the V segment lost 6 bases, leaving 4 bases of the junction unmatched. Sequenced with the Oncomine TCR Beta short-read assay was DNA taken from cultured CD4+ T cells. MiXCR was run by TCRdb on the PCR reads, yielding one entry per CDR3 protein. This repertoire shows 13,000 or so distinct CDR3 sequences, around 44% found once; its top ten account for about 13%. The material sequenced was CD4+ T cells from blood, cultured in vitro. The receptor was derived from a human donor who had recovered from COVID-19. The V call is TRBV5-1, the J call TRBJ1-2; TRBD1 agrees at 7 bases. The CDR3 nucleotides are TGCGCCAGCACCACACAGGGGAACTATGGCTACACCTTC. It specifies CASTTQGNYGYTF.